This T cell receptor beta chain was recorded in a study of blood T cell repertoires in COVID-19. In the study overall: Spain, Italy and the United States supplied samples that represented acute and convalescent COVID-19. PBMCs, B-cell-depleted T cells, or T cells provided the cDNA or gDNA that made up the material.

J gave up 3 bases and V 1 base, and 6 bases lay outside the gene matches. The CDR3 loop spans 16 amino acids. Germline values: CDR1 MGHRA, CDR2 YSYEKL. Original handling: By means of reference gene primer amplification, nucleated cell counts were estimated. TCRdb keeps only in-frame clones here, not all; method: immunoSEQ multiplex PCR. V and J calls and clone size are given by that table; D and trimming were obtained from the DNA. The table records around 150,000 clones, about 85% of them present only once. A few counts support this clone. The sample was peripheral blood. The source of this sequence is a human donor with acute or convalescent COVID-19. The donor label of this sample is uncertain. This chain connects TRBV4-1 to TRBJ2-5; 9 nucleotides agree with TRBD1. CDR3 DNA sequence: TGCGCCAGCAGCCAAGGAACGGGACAGGGCAAAGAGACCCAGTACTTC. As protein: CASSQGTGQGKETQYF.